This T cell receptor beta chain was recovered during a study of shared clonotypes between healthy human individuals. Study results and limitations: Sequencing depth was predicted to influence how clonotypes are shared among donors. Among non-shared clonotypes, generation probabilities were lower than among those shared by all four donors.

Germline values: CDR1 MDHEN, CDR2 SYDVKM. Trimming removed 5 bases at V and 1 base at J, with 11 bases between. The CDR3 spans 14 residues. To note about this clone: The antigen is undetermined.

Profiling relied on immunoSEQ multiplex PCR, and the TCRdb table lists in-frame clones only, not all of them. The data contain roughly 2.5 million clones, roughly 92% of them singletons. V and J are TRBV28 and TRBJ1-1; maybe TRBD1 (5 bases). The sequence was obtained from a man younger than 35 in good health. Material for sequencing was naive CD4+ T cells sorted from blood. Specified subset: CD45RA+ positively selected. The CDR3 spells CASSVTGANTEAFF. Here the CDR3 DNA reads TGTGCCAGCAGTGTGACTGGGGCGAACACTGAAGCTTTCTTT.